The clone carrying this TCR beta chain was counted between two and nine times. Samples each had at least 5 micrograms of total RNA extracted. Using a J-beta primer mix together with a sample-barcoded 5' primer, a second PCR was run for about 6 to 11 cycles. Each cDNA molecule received a tag from a template-switch adaptor that had 12 random nucleotides. Each CDR3 protein gets one entry after TCRdb re-called the 5' RACE reads with MiXCR. The sample consists of hundreds of thousands of distinct CDR3 sequences, roughly 60% of them appearing once. This sample is drawn from a study of blood T cells in healthy people across ages. The germline CDR1 and CDR2 sequences are SGHTS and YDEGEE. V shed 4 bases, J shed 8 bases, and the junction held 8 bases outside the gene matches. This CDR3 has 16 residues.

The TCR sequence derives from a man younger than 45 in good health. The material sequenced was blood. The rearrangement links TRBV5-8 to TRBJ2-1, with 14 bases aligning to TRBD2. CDR3 loop: CASSRGTSGGRDEQFF. The CDR3 DNA follows: TGTGCCAGCAGCAGAGGGACTAGCGGGGGCCGGGATGAGCAGTTCTTC.